The 22 T cell receptor beta chains reported below all come from one sample, sequenced in a study of blood T cell repertoires in COVID-19. TCRdb keeps only in-frame clones here, not all; method: immunoSEQ multiplex PCR. The table includes around 170,000 clones, over 90% detected once. Sequencing input: peripheral blood. The receptors come from a man between 50 and 59 years old with acute or convalescent COVID-19.

This chain uses TRBV19 with TRBJ2-3; 8 bases are a match to TRBD1. V shed 4 bases and J 1 base; nucleotides not matched to a gene: 10. The germline V gene encodes CDR1 LNHDA and CDR2 SQIVND (reference sequence). This CDR3 comprises 17 residues. The CDR3 reads CASSTTPPGQGTDTQYF. CDR3 sequence (DNA): TGTGCCAGTAGTACGACCCCTCCGGGACAGGGCACAGATACGCAGTATTTT.

V and J are TRBV11-2 and TRBJ1-3; the D is unclear. CDR3 length equals 15 residues. Per germline, CDR1 SGHAT and CDR2 FQNNGV. Trimming left V 3 bases short and J 0 bases short, with 9 bases between. The CDR3, as DNA: TGTGCCAGCAGCTTTTCATCAGGCTCTGGAAACACCATATATTTT. Translation: CASSFSSGSGNTIYF. Full variable domain (remainder filled in from reference TRBV11-2 and TRBJ1-3): EAGVAQSPRYKIIEKRQSVAFWCNPISGHATLYWYQQILGQGPKLLIQFQNNGVVDDSQLPKDRFSAERLKGVDSTLKIQPAKLEDSAVYLCASSFSSGSGNTIYFGEGSWLTVV.

V usage is TRBV28 and J usage is TRBJ1-1, with 8 bases matching TRBD1. Per the germline V gene, CDR1 is MDHEN and CDR2 is SYDVKM. V lost 6 bases and J lost 1; bases outside the gene matches: 7. This CDR3 has 15 amino acids. The CDR3 coding sequence is TGTGCCAGCAGGTCTCAGGGGGCCGGGAACACTGAAGCTTTCTTT. Its translation: CASRSQGAGNTEAFF.

This rearrangement joins TRBV5-8 to TRBJ2-2; 8 bases match TRBD1. This CDR3 spans 15 amino acids. Germline V gene lookup returns CDR1 SGHTS and CDR2 YDEGEE. With V trimmed by 6 bases and J by 2 bases, 6 bases remained unmatched. CDR3 protein: CASKPGGLNTGELFF. In nucleotides, the CDR3 is TGTGCCAGCAAACCAGGGGGCCTCAACACCGGGGAGCTGTTTTTT.

The V gene is TRBV6-5, the J gene TRBJ2-5; D remains ambiguous. CDR3 length: 14 amino acids. CDR1 and CDR2 from the germline V gene are MNHEY and SVGAGI. V lost 6 bases and J lost 5, with 16 bases in between. The CDR3: CASSTDAGRETQYF. In DNA, the CDR3 is TGTGCCAGCAGCACAGATGCCGGCCGCGAGACCCAGTACTTC.

CDR3 residues: CAIRGGGDQPQHF. As DNA, the CDR3 is TGTGCCATCAGGGGAGGGGGGGATCAGCCCCAGCATTTT. V gene TRBV10-3 combines with J gene TRBJ1-5, with a weak D call TRBD1 (6 bases). The germline CDR1 and CDR2 sequences are ENHRY and SYGVKD. CDR3 length: 13 amino acids. The V and J ends lost 6 bases and 5 bases respectively, with 11 bases between them.

This clone has just a few counts. J is TRBJ1-3 and V is TRBV5-6; D is uncertain. This CDR3 is 13 amino acids long. Per germline, CDR1 SGHDT and CDR2 YYEEEE. V was shortened by 0 bases and J by 4 bases, with 5 bases between the two germline ends. As DNA, the CDR3 is TGTGCCAGCAGCTTGGGACTGGGAAACACCATATATTTT. It yields the protein CASSLGLGNTIYF.

CDR3 residues: CASSTYGGANTEAFF. Here the CDR3 DNA reads TGTGCCAGTAGTACGTACGGTGGGGCGAACACTGAAGCTTTCTTT. The chain links TRBV19 to TRBJ1-1; D is possibly TRBD1 (5 bases). CDR3 length: 15 amino acids. In germline, CDR1 is LNHDA, CDR2 SQIVND (reference sequence). V lost 4 bases to trimming and J lost 1 base, with 13 bases between them.

This chain joins TRBV15 and TRBJ2-6; TRBD1 aligns across 7 bases. V lost 3 bases to trimming and J lost 0 bases; unmatched junction nucleotides: 2. Germline V lookup: CDR1 LNHNV, CDR2 YYDKDF (reference sequence). The CDR3 length is 16 residues. CDR3 bases: TGTGCCACCAGCAGGTGGACAGGCTCTGGGGCCAACGTCCTGACTTTC. Translation gives CATSRWTGSGANVLTF. Together with reference TRBV15 and TRBJ2-6, the CDR3 gives the full variable domain: DAMVIQNPRYQVTQFGKPVTLSCSQTLNHNVMYWYQQKSSQAPKLLFHYYDKDFNNEADTPDNFQSRRPNTSFCFLDIRSPGLGDTAMYLCATSRWTGSGANVLTFGAGSRLTVL.

V gene TRBV28 combines with J gene TRBJ1-2, with D tentatively TRBD1 (5 bases). CDR1 is MDHEN, CDR2 SYDVKM, per germline. The CDR3 spans 11 residues. V lost 5 bases to trimming and J lost 5 bases, with 6 bases between them. The CDR3 DNA follows: TGTGCCAGCAGTCCAGGGTATGGCTACACCTTC. Its translation: CASSPGYGYTF.

This clone was observed once. The chain recombines TRBV5-4 with TRBJ2-7; 8 bases fit TRBD2. CDR1 is SGHNT and CDR2 is YYREEE in the germline V gene (reference sequence). The CDR3 has 15 amino acids. J was trimmed by 5 bases and V by 4 bases; bases with no gene match: 11. The CDR3 region is CASSAPGLVFHEQYF. CDR3 DNA: TGTGCCAGCAGCGCCCCGGGACTAGTTTTCCACGAGCAGTACTTC.

The chain employs TRBV5-6 and TRBJ1-2; D is ambiguous. The CDR3 loop spans 12 amino acids. In germline, CDR1 is SGHDT, CDR2 YYEEEE. The V and J ends lost 7 bases and 2 bases respectively, with 9 bases between them. In DNA form, the CDR3 reads TGTGCCAGCGAGATCTTGAACTATGGCTACACCTTC. It codes for CASEILNYGYTF.

The rearrangement uses TRBV6-5 and TRBJ1-2; 9 bases fit TRBD1. Trimming cost V 6 bases and J 8 bases; bases outside gene matches: 10. The V gene's germline CDR1 is MNHEY and CDR2 SVGAGI. The CDR3 is 14 amino acids. CDR3 bases: TGTGCCAGCAGGGCCGACAGGGGGGTGAAGGGCTACACCTTC. Translated: CASRADRGVKGYTF.

This clone was picked up one time. This chain connects TRBV30 to TRBJ2-5; a weak D match, TRBD1 (6 bases). The CDR3 runs 14 residues. V gave up 4 bases and J gave up 2 bases, with 14 bases separating them. Germline V gene lookup returns CDR1 GTSNPN and CDR2 SVGIG (reference sequence). The CDR3 loop is CAWTRDIYQETQYF. DNA of the CDR3: TGTGCCTGGACCCGGGACATTTATCAAGAGACCCAGTACTTC.

The chain employs TRBV28 and TRBJ2-7; possible D gene TRBD2, 6 bases. This CDR3 is built from 14 residues. CDR1 MDHEN and CDR2 SYDVKM come from the germline V gene. Trimming cost V 3 bases and J 6 bases, with 15 bases left between them. CDR3 sequence: CASSFARGGFEQYV. In DNA form, the CDR3 reads TGTGCCAGCAGTTTCGCCCGTGGAGGGTTCGAGCAGTACGTC.

The chain uses TRBV18 and TRBJ2-3, with D unclear. The V gene's germline CDR1 is KGHSH and CDR2 LQKENI. The CDR3 is made up of 14 amino acids. The V and J ends lost 3 bases and 2 bases respectively, with 9 bases between them. CDR3 protein: CASSPAIITDTQYF. The DNA for the CDR3 is TGTGCCAGCTCACCGGCAATTATCACAGATACGCAGTATTTT.

CDR3 in DNA: TGTGCCGTCCAGGGGTTAGTATCCTACGAGCAGTACGTC. Its translation: CAVQGLVSYEQYV. This rearrangement joins TRBV6-5 to TRBJ2-7; tentative D call: TRBD1 (6 bases). The length of the CDR3 is 13 residues. Germline values: CDR1 MNHEY, CDR2 SVGAGI. Trimming removed 11 bases at V and 1 base at J, with 15 bases between.

The rearrangement links TRBV7-9 to TRBJ1-2; D remains ambiguous. Germline lookup yields CDR1 SEHNR and CDR2 FQNEAQ (reference sequence). Trimming took off 4 bases at V and 4 bases at J, with 7 bases between the two ends. CDR3 length equals 12 residues. CDR3 residues: CASSSTLYGYTF. The CDR3 nucleotides are TGTGCCAGCAGCTCAACTCTCTATGGCTACACCTTC.

This clone occurred a few times. This sequence joins TRBV5-1 and TRBJ1-5; TRBD1 matches 8 bases. The CDR3 contains 14 residues. CDR1 is SGHRS and CDR2 is YFSETQ in the germline V gene. V gave up 0 bases and J gave up 7 bases; unmatched junction bases: 3. CDR3 amino acids: CASSLAGGGQPQHF. Here the CDR3 DNA reads TGCGCCAGCAGCTTGGCAGGGGGCGGGCAGCCCCAGCATTTT.

This clone was counted a single time. V usage is TRBV7-2 and J usage is TRBJ1-1; D might be TRBD1 (5 bases). Germline CDR1 is SGHTA and CDR2 is FQGNSA. V was cut by 5 bases and J by 1 base, with 17 bases left in between. The length of the CDR3 is 16 residues. The chain's CDR3 is CASSQSSTATNTEAFF. DNA of the CDR3: TGTGCCAGCAGCCAATCCTCGACAGCCACGAACACTGAAGCTTTCTTT.

This clone was picked up a small number of times. The rearrangement uses TRBV5-5 and TRBJ2-5; TRBD2 matches at 9 bases. This CDR3 has 17 residues. Germline lookup yields CDR1 SGHKS and CDR2 YYEKEE (reference sequence). J was trimmed by 5 bases and V by 7 bases; bases with no gene match: 18. The CDR3 here is CASYIRASGAAGETQYF. CDR3 bases: TGTGCCAGCTATATAAGGGCTAGCGGGGCCGCCGGGGAGACCCAGTACTTC.

CDR3 sequence reads: CASSKTLEAIYYEQYF. CDR3 sequence (DNA): TGTGCCAGCAGCAAAACCCTCGAAGCAATATACTACGAGCAGTACTTC. The chain employs TRBV21-1 and TRBJ2-7; the table assigns TRBD2, which was not confirmed against the DNA. TRBV21-1 is described as a pseudogene. CDR3 length: 16 amino acids.